This T cell receptor beta chain was sequenced for a study of T cell changes during pregnancy in multiple sclerosis (dated by TCRdb to the late 2010s). Context from the whole study: In women with multiple sclerosis, the researchers looked at how the T cell repertoire shifted as pregnancy progressed.

Spanning cysteine to phenylalanine, the CDR3 consists of 14 amino acids. The kept DNA is CDR3 alone, 42 bases in frame from the first base. The germline V gene specifies SGHDN as CDR1 and FVKESK as CDR2. Between the V and J ends, shortened by 4 bases and 1 base respectively, the junction contains 10 bases. Turning to this clone: Its antigen is still unknown. One base away there is no much larger clone; base qualities are not given.

The receptor library was made with the immunoSEQ multiplex PCR assay. The immuneACCESS repertoire file appears here via TCRdb, limited to in-frame rearrangements. These files lack a portion of the clones; in checked studies, under half of the deficit traces to unresolved V genes, and the cause of the others is not known. In all, the sample holds 50,000 to 65,000 clones, and roughly 92% of those were seen once. Roughly 3% of the sample goes to the ten largest clones. Here the chain combines TRBV14 and TRBJ2-5; the D gene remains uncertain. The TCR was taken from a female donor with multiple sclerosis, enrolled in a pregnancy study. This specimen was CD8+ T cells from peripheral blood mononuclear cells, taken in the second trimester of pregnancy. The DNA is as follows: TGTGCCAGCAGCCTGATACACCTCCAAGAGACCCAGTACTTC. This gives the protein CASSLIHLQETQYF.